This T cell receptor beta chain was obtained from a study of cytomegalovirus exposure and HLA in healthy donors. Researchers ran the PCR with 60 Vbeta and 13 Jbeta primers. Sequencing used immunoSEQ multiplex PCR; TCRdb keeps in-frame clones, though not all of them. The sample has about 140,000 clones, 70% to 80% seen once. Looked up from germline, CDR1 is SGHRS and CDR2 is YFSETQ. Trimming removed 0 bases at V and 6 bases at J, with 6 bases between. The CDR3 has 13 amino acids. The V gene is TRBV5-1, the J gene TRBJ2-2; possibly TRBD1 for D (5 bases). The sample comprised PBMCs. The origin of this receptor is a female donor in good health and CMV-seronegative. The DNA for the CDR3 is TGCGCCAGCAGCTTGGGGGGCGCCGGGGAGCTGTTTTTT. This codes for CASSLGGAGELFF. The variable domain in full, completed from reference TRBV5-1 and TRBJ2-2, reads KAGVTQTPRYLIKTRGQQVTLSCSPISGHRSVSWYQQTPGQGLQFLFEYFSETQRNKGNFPGRFSGRQFSNSRSEMNVSTLELGDSALYLCASSLGGAGELFFGEGSRLTVL.